The 14 T cell receptor beta chains in this list originate from one sample, sequenced in a study of blood T cell repertoires in COVID-19. Using immunoSEQ multiplex PCR, the repertoire was profiled, and TCRdb retains in-frame clones only, with some absent. The table lists roughly 160,000 clones, approximately 88% of them singletons. Sequencing input: peripheral blood. The receptors stem from an older woman with acute or convalescent COVID-19.

This chain joins TRBV4-3 and TRBJ2-3, with D maybe TRBD2 (6 bases). Germline loops: CDR1 LGHNA, CDR2 YSLEER. Trimming removed 4 bases at V and 3 bases at J, with 23 bases between. This CDR3 has 18 residues. CDR3 nucleotides: TGCGCCAGCAGCCGAGACCCTCTGGGGGGTACTGGTACAGATACGCAGTATTTT. It specifies CASSRDPLGGTGTDTQYF.

This rearrangement joins TRBV18 to TRBJ1-1; D gene uncertain. The germline CDR1 and CDR2 sequences are KGHSH and LQKENI. V was shortened by 0 bases and J by 2 bases, with 16 bases between the two germline ends. The CDR3 runs to 17 residues. The CDR3 DNA sequence: TGTGCCAGCTCACCACCGCTGCGATTGGGCTCTAACACTGAAGCTTTCTTT. Amino acids: CASSPPLRLGSNTEAFF.

The genes are TRBV7-9 and TRBJ1-1, with D tentatively TRBD1 (6 bases). From germline, CDR1 is SEHNR and CDR2 FQNEAQ (reference sequence). Trimming left V 4 bases short and J 9 bases short, with 9 bases between. The CDR3 has 11 amino acids. The CDR3 coding sequence is TGTGCCAGCAGCTACGGACAGCAAGCTTTCTTT. Its translation: CASSYGQQAFF.

The chain carries TRBV5-8 and TRBJ2-7, with D maybe TRBD2 (6 bases). The CDR3 is 14 residues long. CDR1 and CDR2 from the germline V gene are SGHTS and YDEGEE. V dropped 7 bases and J dropped 2 bases, with 16 bases sitting between them. CDR3 in amino acids: CASLISGETYEQYF. The CDR3 DNA sequence: TGTGCCAGCCTCATATCGGGGGAAACCTACGAGCAGTACTTC.

The rearrangement uses TRBV6-5 and TRBJ1-4, with D perhaps TRBD1 (6 bases). V was pared by 5 bases and J by 8 bases, with 12 bases between. This CDR3 is 13 amino acids long. Germline values: CDR1 MNHEY, CDR2 SVGAGI. This CDR3 is CASSITGSEKLFF. DNA of the CDR3: TGTGCCAGCAGTATTACAGGGTCGGAAAAACTGTTTTTT.

This sequence joins TRBV6-2 or TRBV6-3 and TRBJ1-5; 10 bases fit TRBD1. The CDR3 consists of 17 residues. V lost 2 bases and J lost 4; bases outside the gene matches: 8. CDR1 is MNHEY, CDR2 SVGEGT, per germline. CDR3 nucleotides: TGTGCCAGCAGTTACCAAGGGACAGGGGTTCCTAATCAGCCCCAGCATTTT. This gives the protein CASSYQGTGVPNQPQHF.

V and J are TRBV5-1 and TRBJ2-1, with 7 nucleotides matching TRBD2. The CDR3 sequence is 16 residues long. The J segment lost 5 bases and the V segment lost 2 bases, leaving 10 bases of the junction unmatched. The V gene's germline CDR1 is SGHRS and CDR2 YFSETQ. The CDR3 region is CASSLVSGTTNNEQFF. CDR3 bases: TGCGCCAGCAGCTTAGTCTCCGGGACTACCAACAATGAGCAGTTCTTC.

Only a few counts were recorded for this clone. This chain links TRBV11-3 with TRBJ2-1, with D possibly matching TRBD2 (6 bases). CDR1 and CDR2 from the germline V gene are SGHNT and YENEEA. The V end was cut by 5 bases, the J end by 1 base, with 9 bases between. The CDR3 covers 14 residues. The CDR3: CASSAGTSYNEQFF. The DNA for the CDR3 is TGTGCCAGCAGCGCGGGAACGTCCTACAATGAGCAGTTCTTC.

The sample holds one count of this clone. V usage is TRBV10-1 and J usage is TRBJ1-5; D gene unclear. Trimming cost V 0 bases and J 6 bases, with 6 bases left between them. Germline-derived CDR1 and CDR2 are WNHNN and SYGVQD (reference sequence). The CDR3 loop spans 13 amino acids. CDR3 residues: CASSESYGQPQHF. The CDR3 nucleotides read TGCGCCAGCAGTGAGTCATACGGTCAGCCCCAGCATTTT.

This chain uses TRBV11-2 with TRBJ1-2; D call uncertain. The germline gives CDR1 SGHAT, CDR2 FQNNGV. This CDR3 spans 15 amino acids. V was clipped by 0 bases and J by 4 bases, with 12 bases between them. The chain's CDR3 is CASSLDPRTAYGYTF. The CDR3 DNA sequence: TGTGCCAGCAGCTTAGATCCACGAACAGCCTATGGCTACACCTTC. The entire variable domain, with the rest obtained from reference TRBV11-2 and TRBJ1-2, is as follows: EAGVAQSPRYKIIEKRQSVAFWCNPISGHATLYWYQQILGQGPKLLIQFQNNGVVDDSQLPKDRFSAERLKGVDSTLKIQPAKLEDSAVYLCASSLDPRTAYGYTFGSGTRLTVV.

The V and J genes are TRBV4-1 and TRBJ2-5; a possible D gene is TRBD1 (8 bases). Germline CDR1 is MGHRA and CDR2 is YSYEKL. V gave up 0 bases and J gave up 5 bases, with 28 bases separating them. The CDR3 consists of 20 residues. CDR3 protein: CASSQESGGWDRPVWETQYF. DNA for the CDR3: TGCGCCAGCAGCCAAGAGTCGGGGGGCTGGGACAGGCCTGTGTGGGAGACCCAGTACTTC.

The chain has TRBV4-3 and TRBJ1-2, with TRBD1 identical over 9 bases. Trimming cost V 3 bases and J 7 bases; bases outside gene matches: 9. The germline gives CDR1 LGHNA, CDR2 YSLEER. The CDR3 covers 15 residues. The CDR3 sequence is CASSQVRTGVFGYTF. CDR3 DNA sequence: TGCGCCAGCAGCCAGGTTCGGACAGGGGTTTTTGGCTACACCTTC.

V usage is TRBV15 and J usage is TRBJ2-7; D uncertain. Germline values: CDR1 LNHNV, CDR2 YYDKDF (reference sequence). Trimming removed 0 bases from V and 3 bases from J, with 9 bases in between. This CDR3 comprises 14 residues. The CDR3 is CATSRDRRVYEQYF. The CDR3 DNA follows: TGTGCCACCAGCAGAGATAGGAGAGTCTACGAGCAGTACTTC.

This clone was observed a few times. CDR3: CASSYGSQSSGNTIYF. In DNA, the CDR3 is TGTGCCAGCAGTTATGGGAGCCAGAGCTCTGGAAACACCATATATTTT. This chain uses TRBV6-5 with TRBJ1-3; the D is unclear. CDR1 MNHEY and CDR2 SVGAGI come from the germline V gene. The CDR3 consists of 16 residues. Trimming cost V 3 bases and J 0 bases, with 12 bases left between them.